This record looks at one T cell receptor beta chain sequence and its context. It lacks a known antigen. No base-level quality is on record; no much larger clone is a single base apart. This sample was taken from a study of cytomegalovirus exposure and HLA in healthy donors (dated by TCRdb to 2015 to 2018). About the study as a whole: According to a later analysis, the 120 or so validation repertoires were produced on the same platform as the roughly 600 repertoires of the first cohort. To predict cytomegalovirus infection status, the study combined high-throughput TCR immunosequencing, statistical association of individual TCRs with disease status, and machine learning. Along with the roughly 670-subject first cohort, a separate validation cohort of around 110 different subjects was used. The study was designed to test whether signatures of past pathogen exposure could be identified by cataloging public T cell receptors. What the study reported, not specific to this receptor: The authors suggested that the approach could potentially be extended to other disease states and immunological phenotypes. Cytomegalovirus status was reported to be diagnosed by the classifier with high specificity and sensitivity in both the original and validation cohorts. A few of the identified cytomegalovirus-associated TCR beta chains were confirmed in vitro to be specific for cytomegalovirus antigens. The study gave a list of under 200 TCR beta chains associated with cytomegalovirus. While some public TCRs were present in many individuals, most TCR sequences turned up only very rarely across donors. Of the cluster scores, approximately 95% were above 0 in a later analysis, which found that TCRs clustered in the first cohort also tended to co-occur in the approximately 130 validation repertoires. A later analysis had no HLA typing for the validation cohort, so co-occurrence there was scored across all 120 or so repertoires.

The germline V gene supplies CDR1 MNHEY and CDR2 SVGAGI. A distance of 14 bases separates the germline ends of V and J, which lose 6 bases and 2 bases respectively. The CDR3 contains 14 residues, cysteine and phenylalanine counted. Kept here is only the CDR3 DNA, which spans 42 bases and is read in frame from base 1. Separate from the approximately 700-subject first cohort, the validation cohort of roughly 130 subjects was the group to which the donors belonged. The library was made by the immunoSEQ multiplex PCR assay. The authors' analysis ran thus. To diagnose cytomegalovirus status from the catalog of TCR beta chain sequences, a statistical classification framework was built. As stored in TCRdb, this immuneACCESS dataset retains in-frame rearrangements with V and J assigned. A fraction of the clones does not appear; measured against another copy, unresolved V genes explain less than half of the discrepancy, and the remainder lacks a known reason. V, J and clone size are taken as reported in that table, and D and trimming were inferred from the DNA itself. Present in this sample are fewer than 350,000 clones, 88% of which were seen just once. Of the sample, roughly 1% is held by the ten largest clones.

The chain is encoded by TRBV6-5 joined to TRBJ2-7; the D region possibly corresponds to TRBD2 (6 bases align). The source is a woman under 30 in good health and CMV-seronegative. Sequencing was performed on PBMCs. The CDR3 reads CASSRGGTTYEQYF. In nucleotides, the sequence is TGTGCCAGCAGCCGAGGCGGGACCACCTACGAGCAGTACTTC.